This entry lists 18 T cell receptor beta chains sequenced from one sample in a study of identical twins. Via MiXCR, TCRdb re-called the 5' RACE reads, giving one row per CDR3 protein. The table has approximately 690,000 distinct CDR3 sequences, roughly 6% seen once. Sequences were obtained from naive T cells sorted from blood. The receptors were sampled from a man younger than 35 in good health.

This rearrangement joins TRBV12-3 or TRBV12-4 to TRBJ2-3, with 8 bases that match TRBD2. The J segment lost 6 bases and the V segment lost 7 bases, leaving 15 bases of the junction unmatched. This CDR3 spans 16 amino acids. CDR3 DNA: TGTGCCAGCACCCCCCGGGGGGGAGGGCCCGGCGATACGCAGTATTTT. This encodes CASTPRGGGPGDTQYF.

This clonotype was counted only a few times. The chain combines TRBV12-3 or TRBV12-4 with TRBJ2-3, with D possibly matching TRBD2 (6 bases). The CDR3 is 14 residues long. The V end lost 1 base, the J end lost 4 bases, and 9 bases lay between the germline ends. CDR3 protein: CASSLGRVADTQYF. CDR3 DNA: TGTGCCAGCAGTTTAGGGAGGGTTGCAGATACGCAGTATTTT.

This clonotype was seen only a few times. This chain connects TRBV6-2 or TRBV6-3 to TRBJ2-1; D not resolved. Germline V gene data show CDR1 as MNHEY and CDR2 as SVGEGT. This CDR3 region has 15 residues. Trimming removed 1 base from V and 6 bases from J, with 13 bases in between. The CDR3 loop reads CASSYYGDGSNEQFF. For the CDR3, the DNA is TGTGCCAGCAGTTACTACGGCGACGGGTCCAATGAGCAGTTCTTC.

As concerns this clonotype: The junction shows a germline mismatch at one end, possibly a read error. The rearrangement links TRBV20-1 to TRBJ2-1; 8 bases match TRBD2. Germline V lookup: CDR1 DFQATT, CDR2 SNEGSKA (reference sequence). CDR3 length: 15 amino acids. The CDR3 bases are TGCAGTGCCAGAGGGGTTAGCGGGACCCAGGGTGAGCAGTTCTTC. Translated, it gives CSARGVSGTQGEQFF.

In its sample, this clonotype was seen many times. The genes are TRBV12-3 or TRBV12-4 and TRBJ2-1; TRBD2 agrees at 7 bases. This CDR3 is built from 15 residues. With V trimmed by 3 bases and J by 2 bases, 4 bases remained unmatched. CDR3 sequence reads: CASSLGGLPYNEQFF. CDR3 sequence (DNA): TGTGCCAGCAGTTTGGGGGGACTACCCTACAATGAGCAGTTCTTC.

This clonotype was seen at least ten times. The rearrangement uses TRBV7-2 and TRBJ1-1; no clear D gene. Germline V CDR1 and CDR2: SGHTA, FQGNSA. CDR3 length: 14 amino acids. V shed 3 bases and J shed 0 bases, with 8 bases lying between them. CDR3 protein: CASSFYRVNTEAFF. The CDR3 nucleotides read TGTGCCAGCAGCTTCTACAGAGTGAACACTGAAGCTTTCTTT.

J is TRBJ2-1 and V is TRBV29-1; D is unclear. The CDR3 has 9 residues. V was shortened by 7 bases and J by 9 bases, with 7 bases between the two germline ends. Germline V lookup: CDR1 SQVTM, CDR2 ANQGSEA. CDR3 nucleotide sequence: TGCAGCGGGGCACCTGAGCAGTTCTTC. It specifies CSGAPEQFF.

The chain combines TRBV6-5 with TRBJ2-3, with 12 bases matching TRBD2. With 4 bases clipped from V and 7 bases from J, the junction kept 9 bases outside the gene matches. The CDR3 totals 16 residues. In germline, CDR1 is MNHEY, CDR2 SVGAGI. This CDR3 is CASSLILAGGPNTQYF. As DNA, the CDR3 is TGTGCCAGCAGTTTGATTCTAGCGGGAGGGCCGAATACGCAGTATTTT.

The chain couples TRBV29-1 to TRBJ1-1; weak D call: TRBD1 (6 bases). Deletions cut 1 base from V and 5 bases from J, with 8 bases between. There are 12 residues in the CDR3. Germline values: CDR1 SQVTM, CDR2 ANQGSEA. For the CDR3, the DNA is TGCAGCGTTGAAGGACAGGTTACTGAAGCTTTCTTT. It codes for CSVEGQVTEAFF.

This clonotype showed up many times. The genes are TRBV15 and TRBJ2-7, with a possible D match to TRBD1 (6 bases). Germline CDR1 LNHNV, CDR2 YYDKDF (reference sequence). The V end lost 6 bases, the J end lost 1 base, and 16 bases lay between the germline ends. The CDR3 is 15 residues long. The CDR3 sequence: CATRDGQSTSYEQYF. CDR3 nucleotides: TGTGCCACCAGGGATGGACAGTCCACGTCCTACGAGCAGTACTTC. Complete variable domain (other parts from reference TRBV15 and TRBJ2-7): DAMVIQNPRYQVTQFGKPVTLSCSQTLNHNVMYWYQQKSSQAPKLLFHYYDKDFNNEADTPDNFQSRRPNTSFCFLDIRSPGLGDTAMYLCATRDGQSTSYEQYFGPGTRLTVT.

This clonotype was recorded a few times. The chain is built from TRBV12-5 and TRBJ2-1; D gene unclear. The CDR3 runs 19 residues. Deletions cut 0 bases from V and 0 bases from J, with 18 bases between. From germline, CDR1 is LGHNT and CDR2 FRNRAP. The CDR3 protein is CASGLVPFSPGSSYNEQFF. The CDR3 DNA reads as TGTGCTAGTGGTTTGGTACCTTTCTCCCCAGGAAGCTCCTACAATGAGCAGTTCTTC. Full variable domain (missing parts from reference TRBV12-5 and TRBJ2-1): DARVTQTPRHKVTEMGQEVTMRCQPILGHNTVFWYRQTMMQGLELLAYFRNRAPLDDSGMPKDRFSAEMPDATLATLKIQPSEPRDSAVYFCASGLVPFSPGSSYNEQFFGPGTRLTVL.

This clonotype has a handful of counts. The chain uses TRBV7-9 and TRBJ2-1; unclear D gene. CDR1 SEHNR and CDR2 FQNEAQ come from the germline V gene (reference sequence). Trimming cost V 3 bases and J 1 base, with 13 bases left between them. The CDR3 has 16 amino acids. CDR3 DNA: TGTGCCAGCAGCTTTGCAGTGCTTGGGTCCTACAATGAGCAGTTCTTC. It yields the protein CASSFAVLGSYNEQFF.

The sample holds many counts of this clonotype. The V gene is TRBV20-1, the J gene TRBJ1-1; D possibly corresponds to TRBD1 (5 bases). V gave up 1 base and J gave up 4 bases, with 16 bases separating them. CDR3 length: 15 amino acids. Germline V gene data show CDR1 as DFQATT and CDR2 as SNEGSKA (reference sequence). The CDR3 region has the DNA TGCAGTGCTAGAGTGCCAGGGCGGTTGAGCACTGAAGCTTTCTTT. It yields the protein CSARVPGRLSTEAFF.

This clonotype was observed many times. The chain combines TRBV7-9 with TRBJ2-2; D unclear. The length of the CDR3 is 15 residues. V lost 5 bases and J lost 6, with 16 bases in between. Germline V gene sequence: CDR1 SEHNR, CDR2 FQNEAQ (reference sequence). The CDR3 is CASSPLGPRAGELFF. The CDR3 bases are TGTGCCAGCAGCCCCCTTGGCCCTAGGGCCGGGGAGCTGTTTTTT.

With regard to this clonotype: This may stem from a read error, because a much larger clone lies one nucleotide away. The CDR3 does not close with the conserved phenylalanine or tryptophan, likely indicating a read error. The chain employs TRBV2 and TRBJ1-1; D may be TRBD1 (6 bases). This CDR3 is built from 13 residues. Trimming cost V 7 bases and J 1 base, with 10 bases left between them. CDR1 SNHLY and CDR2 FYNNEI come from the germline V gene. In DNA, the CDR3 is TGTGCCAGCAAGTCGACAGGGAACACTGAAGCTTTCTCT. As protein: CASKSTGNTEAFS.

To note about this clonotype: A much larger clonotype is one base distant, so this may be a read error. The V gene is TRBV24-1, the J gene TRBJ2-2, with 9 bases identical to TRBD1. V lost 7 bases, J lost 7 bases, and 21 bases stayed unmatched. The CDR3 is 19 amino acids. CDR1 is KGHDR, CDR2 SFDVKD, per germline. The CDR3 DNA reads as TGTGCCACCAGCACCTTGATCGTCGGACAGGGGACATCGGGCGGGGAGCTGTTTTTT. Amino acid sequence: CATSTLIVGQGTSGGELFF.

This clonotype was observed at least ten times. This chain uses TRBV12-3 or TRBV12-4 with TRBJ2-5; D unclear. The CDR3 is 15 amino acids. V lost 2 bases and J 4 bases, leaving 14 bases between the germline ends. The CDR3 sequence: CASSLISRQRETQYF. CDR3 sequence (DNA): TGTGCCAGCAGTTTAATATCGCGGCAGCGAGAGACCCAGTACTTC.

In its sample, this clonotype was seen many times. The chain has TRBV5-5 and TRBJ2-2; 9 bases are a match to TRBD2. This CDR3 contains 15 residues. From germline, CDR1 is SGHKS and CDR2 YYEKEE (reference sequence). J was trimmed by 5 bases and V by 1 base; bases with no gene match: 3. The CDR3 nucleotides are TGTGCCAGCAGCTTGTTTAGCGGGAGTACCGGGGAGCTGTTTTTT. Translating gives CASSLFSGSTGELFF.